This TCR beta chain was obtained from a study of low-dose radiotherapy and immunotherapy resistance in tumors. Regarding time point: before trial treatment. The CDR3 sequence is 14 residues long. Germline CDR1 SGHTA, CDR2 FQGNSA. Trimming removed 3 bases from V and 6 bases from J, with 13 bases in between. This clonotype was found many times. With TRAV- and TRBV-specific primers, first-strand cDNA was made, covering the alpha and beta chains. TCR amplification ran approximately 22 PCR cycles using constant-region and V-primer adapter primers. TCRdb reprocessed the reads via MiXCR and lists one record per CDR3 protein. The table lists 100,000 or so distinct CDR3 sequences, under 9.5% of them singletons, with more than 0.85% in the top ten.

The sequencing used PBMCs, collected before treatment. The receptor was isolated from a male donor with prostate cancer. V gene TRBV7-2 combines with J gene TRBJ2-3; D is perhaps TRBD1 (6 bases). The CDR3, as DNA: TGTGCCAGCAGCTTCGACAGGCGATCGGATACGCAGTATTTT. It codes for CASSFDRRSDTQYF. Together with reference TRBV7-2 and TRBJ2-3, the CDR3 gives the full variable domain: GAGVSQSPSNKVTEKGKDVELRCDPISGHTALYWYRQSLGQGLEFLIYFQGNSAPDKSGLPSDRFSAERTGGSVSTLTIQRTQQEDSAVYLCASSFDRRSDTQYFGPGTRLTVL.